The 22 T cell receptor beta chains given below trace back to one sample, sequenced in a study of identical twins listed by TCRdb under 2016. Library method: 5' RACE. The run used an Illumina HiSeq 2000. In TCRdb, the public reads were trimmed at Q25 with fastp and aligned with MiXCR, with productive beta chains retained. Rows with a matching CDR3 protein are joined into one entry that keeps the most common DNA and genes. This sample holds 600,000 to 700,000 distinct CDR3 sequences; roughly 20% were observed only once. In total, the top ten clones hold more than 4% of the sample. These data also featured in a second study, about T cells expressing NK-cell markers.

Sequencing was done on a sample of PBMCs. The origin of the receptors is a woman in her late teens or twenties in good health.

The chain recombines TRBV3-1 with TRBJ1-1; 9 positions match TRBD1. CDR3 length: 14 residues. In germline, CDR1 is LGHDT, CDR2 YNNKEL (reference sequence). J was trimmed by 8 bases and V by 4 bases; bases with no gene match: 8. CDR3 bases: TGTGCCAGCAGCCGCAGCGAGGGGACAGGGGAAGCTTTCTTT. The encoded protein is CASSRSEGTGEAFF.

This clonotype occurred a few times. V usage is TRBV14 and J usage is TRBJ1-1; no reliable D call. This CDR3 is 15 amino acids long. Germline loops: CDR1 SGHDN, CDR2 FVKESK. Trimming pared 2 bases from V and 3 bases from J, leaving 13 bases between. CDR3 nucleotide sequence: TGTGCCAGCAGCCAAAAGTGGCGGTCCTACACTGAAGCTTTCTTT. It translates to CASSQKWRSYTEAFF.

This clonotype was counted ten times or more. This chain links TRBV6-1 with TRBJ2-1, with D perhaps TRBD2 (6 bases). The CDR3 extends over 16 amino acids. Germline V lookup: CDR1 MNHNS, CDR2 SASEGT. The V end was cut by 5 bases, the J end by 5 bases, with 19 bases between. The CDR3 DNA follows: TGTGCCAGCAGTCTGAACGCGGGGTCTGCCCACAATGAGCAGTTCTTC. This encodes CASSLNAGSAHNEQFF.

This clonotype showed up just a few times. The gene calls are TRBV11-1 and TRBJ2-1; 10 bases map to TRBD2. The CDR3 contains 17 residues. Germline values: CDR1 SGHAT, CDR2 FQDESV (reference sequence). Trimming took 4 bases from V and 1 from J; bases not matched to a gene: 7. CDR3 loop: CASSSRTSGESYNEQFF. CDR3 DNA sequence: TGTGCCAGCAGCTCCCGGACTAGCGGCGAGTCCTACAATGAGCAGTTCTTC.

This clonotype has only a few counts. This sequence joins TRBV7-2 and TRBJ2-7; D remains ambiguous. Germline CDR1 is SGHTA and CDR2 is FQGNSA. The V end lost 1 base, the J end lost 3 bases, and 7 bases lay between the germline ends. The CDR3 covers 13 residues. CDR3 bases: TGTGCCAGCAGCTTAGGTTTGAACTACGAGCAGTACTTC. Amino acid sequence: CASSLGLNYEQYF.

This clonotype was detected ten times or more. This chain joins TRBV11-2 and TRBJ1-4; no clear D gene. Trimming left V 1 base short and J 7 bases short, with 13 bases between. The germline V gene encodes CDR1 SGHAT and CDR2 FQNNGV. The CDR3 is 15 amino acids. The CDR3 here is CASSLAGYRTEKLFF. The DNA for the CDR3 is TGTGCCAGCAGCTTAGCGGGGTATCGGACTGAAAAACTGTTTTTT. The full variable domain, with the rest looked up from reference TRBV11-2 and TRBJ1-4, is EAGVAQSPRYKIIEKRQSVAFWCNPISGHATLYWYQQILGQGPKLLIQFQNNGVVDDSQLPKDRFSAERLKGVDSTLKIQPAKLEDSAVYLCASSLAGYRTEKLFFGSGTQLSVL.

This chain links TRBV6-5 with TRBJ2-7, with D possibly TRBD2 on 6 matching bases. V dropped 6 bases and J dropped 0 bases, with 18 bases sitting between them. In germline, CDR1 is MNHEY, CDR2 SVGAGI. This CDR3 contains 16 residues. CDR3 nucleotides: TGTGCCAGCAGCTACGGAGGGTCTTTGAGCTCCTACGAGCAGTACTTC. Protein product: CASSYGGSLSSYEQYF.

V is TRBV3-1 and J is TRBJ1-3; no clear D. This CDR3 is built from 15 residues. Germline V gene sequence: CDR1 LGHDT, CDR2 YNNKEL (reference sequence). V was trimmed by 2 bases and J by 1 base, leaving 9 bases between them. The CDR3 DNA follows: TGTGCCAGCAGCCAACAGGACCGGTCTGGAAACACCATATATTTT. This translates into CASSQQDRSGNTIYF.

This clonotype has ten or more counts. The chain links TRBV7-6 to TRBJ2-5, with 7 bases matching TRBD2. CDR1 SGHVS and CDR2 FNYEAQ come from the germline V gene. The CDR3 sequence is 15 residues long. V shed 2 bases, J shed 2 bases, and the junction held 5 bases outside the gene matches. The CDR3 spells CASSLSGNPQETQYF. DNA for the CDR3: TGTGCCAGCAGCTTAAGCGGGAACCCTCAAGAGACCCAGTACTTC.

CDR3: CASSRGTSRDLGTQYF. The CDR3 region has the DNA TGCGCCAGCAGTCGCGGGACTAGCAGGGACCTGGGGACCCAGTACTTC. The genes are TRBV5-1 and TRBJ2-5, with TRBD2 identical over 9 bases. The J segment lost 7 bases and the V segment lost 5 bases, leaving 15 bases of the junction unmatched. The CDR3 has 16 amino acids. The germline V gene encodes CDR1 SGHRS and CDR2 YFSETQ.

This clonotype was detected only a few times. This chain joins TRBV6-1 and TRBJ2-7; maybe TRBD1 (6 bases). CDR1 MNHNS and CDR2 SASEGT come from the germline V gene. The CDR3 consists of 14 residues. Trimming left V 6 bases short and J 3 bases short, with 15 bases between. The CDR3 here is CASSPDGGNYEQYF. CDR3 DNA sequence: TGTGCCAGCAGCCCTGATGGGGGCAACTACGAGCAGTACTTC.

This clonotype was detected many times. This CDR3 is CSAEGLAGFQETQYF. The CDR3 coding sequence is TGCAGTGCCGAGGGACTAGCGGGGTTCCAAGAGACCCAGTACTTC. This chain joins TRBV20-1 and TRBJ2-5; the match to TRBD2 covers 13 bases. J was trimmed by 1 base and V by 6 bases; bases with no gene match: 5. Germline V gene sequence: CDR1 DFQATT, CDR2 SNEGSKA (reference sequence). This CDR3 comprises 15 residues.

This chain joins TRBV2 and TRBJ2-3; D might be TRBD2 (5 bases). Trimming shortened V by 8 bases and J by 3 bases, and 6 bases separated the two germline ends. The CDR3 is 11 residues long. Germline lookup yields CDR1 SNHLY and CDR2 FYNNEI. CDR3 protein: CASERTDTQYF. In DNA, the CDR3 is TGTGCCAGCGAGCGGACAGATACGCAGTATTTT. The full variable domain, with the rest looked up from reference TRBV2 and TRBJ2-3, is EPEVTQTPSHQVTQMGQEVILRCVPISNHLYFYWYRQILGQKVEFLVSFYNNEISEKSEIFDDQFSVERPDGSNFTLKIRSTKLEDSAMYFCASERTDTQYFGPGTRLTVL.

This clonotype was recorded a few times. This chain joins TRBV12-3 or TRBV12-4 and TRBJ2-1; 9 bases fit TRBD2. Losses at the gene ends were 4 bases for V and 6 bases for J; bases not matched to a gene: 10. The CDR3 is 16 residues long. DNA of the CDR3: TGTGCCAGCAGTTCCATTAGCGGGAGCGTCTTCAATGAGCAGTTCTTC. Protein: CASSSISGSVFNEQFF.

In this sample, this clonotype turned up a few times. The rearrangement links TRBV20-1 to TRBJ1-2; 8 bases are a match to TRBD1. Germline lookup yields CDR1 DFQATT and CDR2 SNEGSKA (reference sequence). The trim removed 5 bases at V and 8 bases at J, leaving 10 bases unmatched. The CDR3 is 13 amino acids. CDR3 in DNA: TGCAGTGCTTCCACGGACAGGGAAAAAGGCTACACCTTC. Translating it yields CSASTDREKGYTF.

This clonotype showed up just a few times. This chain uses TRBV12-3 or TRBV12-4 with TRBJ2-3; D is perhaps TRBD1 (6 bases). V was cut by 10 bases and J by 6 bases, with 17 bases left in between. The CDR3 loop spans 13 amino acids. DNA of the CDR3: TGTGCCACCTTAGGGGGTGACACGGATACGCAGTATTTT. Translated: CATLGGDTDTQYF.

This sequence joins TRBV5-6 and TRBJ2-1; the D gene is possibly TRBD2 (5 bases). Trimming shortened V by 4 bases and J by 10 bases, and 9 bases separated the two germline ends. The V gene's germline CDR1 is SGHDT and CDR2 YYEEEE. The CDR3 is 11 amino acids. The chain's CDR3 is CASSHPGEQFF. CDR3 nucleotides: TGTGCCAGCAGCCACCCGGGGGAGCAGTTCTTC.

This clonotype has more than one count but fewer than ten. The rearrangement joins TRBV11-2 to TRBJ2-1; D might be TRBD1 (6 bases). Per germline, CDR1 SGHAT and CDR2 FQNNGV. CDR3 length: 15 residues. V gave up 3 bases and J gave up 10 bases, with 19 bases separating them. CDR3 region: CASSFNGLWGQEQFF. As DNA, the CDR3 is TGTGCCAGCAGCTTTAACGGTCTTTGGGGGCAGGAGCAGTTCTTC.

This clonotype was counted at least ten times. The chain has TRBV7-8 and TRBJ2-3; possibly TRBD1 for D (6 bases). V shed 6 bases and J shed 0 bases, with 10 bases lying between them. From germline, CDR1 is SGHVS and CDR2 FQNEAQ. This CDR3 spans 14 amino acids. This CDR3 is CASSRGQSTDTQYF. The DNA for the CDR3 is TGTGCCAGCAGTAGGGGACAAAGCACAGATACGCAGTATTTT.

This clonotype occurred a few times. The V call is TRBV12-3 or TRBV12-4, the J call TRBJ1-1; 9 positions match TRBD1. J was trimmed by 4 bases and V by 7 bases; bases with no gene match: 10. The CDR3 consists of 15 residues. The CDR3 nucleotides are TGTGCCAGCACGGGACAGGGAAAGTGGAGCACTGAAGCTTTCTTT. Translation gives CASTGQGKWSTEAFF.

The chain combines TRBV29-1 with TRBJ2-1; no clear D. V lost 2 bases and J lost 8, with 4 bases in between. This CDR3 contains 10 residues. Germline V gene sequence: CDR1 SQVTM, CDR2 ANQGSEA. CDR3 DNA: TGCAGCGTTGAAAGGGATGAGCAGTTCTTC. Its protein is CSVERDEQFF.

This clonotype was seen more than once but under ten times. This chain joins TRBV6-5 and TRBJ2-4; D may match TRBD1 or TRBD2 (5 bases each). CDR3 length equals 16 residues. CDR1 and CDR2 from the germline V gene are MNHEY and SVGAGI. V was pared by 4 bases and J by 13 bases, with 26 bases between. For the CDR3, the DNA is TGTGCCAGCAGTTCCATACCCCCGGGGCGAGGAGGCACGCAGTACTTC. This sequence encodes CASSSIPPGRGGTQYF.